The present TCR beta chain was sequenced within a study of blood T cell repertoires in COVID-19 (dated by TCRdb to 2020 to 2022). About the study as a whole: The collaborator samples originated in the United States, Italy and Spain and spanned the acute and convalescent phases of COVID-19. The prospective study material was composed of cDNA or gDNA derived from T cells, B-cell-depleted T cells, or PBMCs. The dataset comprised deeply sampled blood TCRbeta repertoires from subjects exposed to, actively infected with, or recovered from COVID-19. The repertoires were released in a freely available public database meant as a resource for research on the immune response to SARS-CoV-2. The samples were drawn from two sources: the first 160 participants of the ongoing ImmuneRACE study, and approximately 1,300 subjects contributed by 6 global collaborators. Nearly every sample came with metadata listing a de-identified subject ID, COVID-19 status, age in years and sex. HLA class I and class II types, where available, came from metadata supplied by the sample provider rather than from assay-based typing. Here is what the overall study found, with its caveats: Clinical and demographic metadata were provided uncurated, with the amount varying by source and participant.

TCRbeta CDR3 regions were amplified from genomic DNA using the immunoSEQ Assay, a bias-controlled multiplex PCR. Under the source paper's analysis protocol: The number of nucleated cells in each sample was estimated by amplification of reference gene primers within the assay. Sequence reads were collapsed and filtered to measure the absolute abundance of every unique TCRbeta CDR3 rearrangement. For each sample, productive Simpson clonality was calculated as the square root of Simpson's diversity index across productive rearrangements. TCRdb obtained this table from immuneACCESS and retained in-frame rearrangements with V and J assigned. These tables miss some clones; where compared with another copy, unresolved V genes account for less than half of the shortfall, and the remainder is unexplained. V, J and clone size were drawn from that table, and D and trimming were deduced from the DNA. The sample includes approximately 150,000 clones, with about 91% observed a single time. The ten most abundant clones make up more than 1.5% of the sample.

The collaborating institutions used their own protocols to collect whole blood in K2EDTA tubes. Collaborator samples were shipped for TCRbeta analysis as frozen whole blood, isolated PBMCs, or DNA extracted from either sample type. As concerns this clone: Which antigen it targets is not known. Per-base quality was not reported, and no clone a single base away is much larger than it.

Looking up the germline V gene yields CDR1 MDHEN and CDR2 SYDVKM. At the junction V is shortened by 5 bases and J by 1 base, with 7 bases in between. Including cysteine and phenylalanine, the CDR3 has 13 amino acids. The read is trimmed to its CDR3 DNA, 39 bases read in frame from base 1. This receptor was taken from an older woman with acute or convalescent COVID-19. The sequencing input was peripheral blood. The chain is assembled from TRBV28 and TRBJ2-3, with TRBD2 perhaps the D gene, on 6 matching bases. The DNA reads as follows: TGTGCCAGCAGTGGCGGGGGCACAGATACGCAGTATTTT. Its translation is CASSGGGTDTQYF. Here the CDR3 is joined to the reference TRBV28 and TRBJ2-3 genes, and the full variable domain is: DVKVTQSSRYLVKRTGEKVFLECVQDMDHENMFWYRQDPGLGLRLIYFSYDVKMKEKGDIPEGYSVSREKKERFSLILESASTNQTSMYLCASSGGGTDTQYFGPGTRLTVL.